Included here is one T cell receptor (beta chain) sequence, with context. Its antigen is unknown. No much larger clone is present one base from it, and per-base qualities are unavailable. The sample comes from a study of blood T cell repertoires in COVID-19 (dated by TCRdb to the early 2020s). In the study overall: Collaborator samples came from the United States, Italy and Spain and covered acute and convalescent phases of COVID-19. The prospective study material was composed of cDNA or gDNA derived from T cells, B-cell-depleted T cells, or PBMCs. The dataset comprised deeply sampled blood TCRbeta repertoires from subjects exposed to, actively infected with, or recovered from COVID-19. A freely available public database, intended as a resource for researchers studying the immune response to SARS-CoV-2, is where the repertoires were released. The samples were drawn from two sources: the first 160 participants of the ongoing ImmuneRACE study, and 1,254 subjects contributed by 6 global collaborators. The sample metadata nearly always contained a de-identified subject ID, COVID-19 status, age in years and sex. Where available, HLA class I and class II types were taken from metadata supplied by the sample provider and were not determined by assay-based typing.

Summary of the overall study and its limitations: The quantity of clinical and demographic metadata differed by source and by participant and was supplied without curation.

TCRbeta CDR3 regions were amplified from genomic DNA by means of the immunoSEQ Assay, a bias-controlled multiplex PCR. Regarding the original processing steps: Nucleated cell counts per sample were estimated from amplification of reference gene primers within the assay. To quantify the absolute abundance of each unique TCRbeta CDR3 rearrangement, sequence reads were collapsed and filtered. Productive Simpson clonality was computed per sample as the square root of Simpson's diversity index over productive rearrangements. The table comes from immuneACCESS by way of TCRdb, which keeps in-frame sequences with V and J called. Part of the clones is missing from these tables; in studies checked, under half for an unresolved V gene and the rest for unknown reasons. V and J calls and clone size are given by that table; D and trimming were obtained from the DNA. A total of tens of thousands of clones appear in this sample, approximately 86% of them only once. The top ten constitute around 13% of the sample.

According to the germline V gene, CDR1 reads SGHNT and CDR2 reads YENEEA. V sheds 8 bases and J sheds 2 bases, leaving 12 bases between their ends. CDR3 length: 14 amino acids, cysteine to phenylalanine. Here the CDR3 DNA is all that survives: 42 bases in frame from base 1. Whole blood was collected in K2EDTA tubes by collaborating institutions according to the institutions' own protocols. For TCRbeta analysis, collaborators shipped samples in one of three forms: frozen whole blood, isolated PBMCs, or DNA extracted from either of those sample types. Sequences were obtained from peripheral blood. The source is a human donor in a cohort sampled during active COVID-19. The chain couples TRBV11-3 to TRBJ2-2; a weak D assignment points to TRBD1 (6 bases agree). At the DNA level, the sequence is TGTGCCAGCCGAACAGGGTCAAACACCGGGGAGCTGTTTTTT. Its protein reads: CASRTGSNTGELFF.